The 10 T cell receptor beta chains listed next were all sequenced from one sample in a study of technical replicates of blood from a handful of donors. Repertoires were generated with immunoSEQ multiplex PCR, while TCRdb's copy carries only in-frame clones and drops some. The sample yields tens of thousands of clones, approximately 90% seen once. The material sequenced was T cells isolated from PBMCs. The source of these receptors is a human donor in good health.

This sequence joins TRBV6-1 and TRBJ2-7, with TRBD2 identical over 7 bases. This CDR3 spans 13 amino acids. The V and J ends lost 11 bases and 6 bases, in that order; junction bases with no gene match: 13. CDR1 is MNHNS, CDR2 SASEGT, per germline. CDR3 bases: TGTGCCGTCCCTCTTGGACTAGTCTCCGAGCAGTACTTC. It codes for CAVPLGLVSEQYF.

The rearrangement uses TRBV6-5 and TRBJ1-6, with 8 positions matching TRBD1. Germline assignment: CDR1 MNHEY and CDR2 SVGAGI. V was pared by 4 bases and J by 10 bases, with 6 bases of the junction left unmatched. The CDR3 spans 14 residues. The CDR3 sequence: CASSSDRVESPLHF. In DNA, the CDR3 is TGTGCCAGCAGTTCGGACAGGGTCGAATCACCCCTCCACTTT.

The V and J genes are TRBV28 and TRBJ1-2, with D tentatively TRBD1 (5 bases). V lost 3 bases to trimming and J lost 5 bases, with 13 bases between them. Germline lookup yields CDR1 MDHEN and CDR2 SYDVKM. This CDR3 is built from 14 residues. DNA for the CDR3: TGTGCCAGCAGTTTTCAGACAGAAGAATATGGCTACACCTTC. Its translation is CASSFQTEEYGYTF.

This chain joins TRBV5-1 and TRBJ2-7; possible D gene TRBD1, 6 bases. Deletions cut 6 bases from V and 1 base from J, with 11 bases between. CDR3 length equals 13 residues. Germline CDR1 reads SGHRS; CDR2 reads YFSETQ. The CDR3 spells CASIRQGSYEQYF. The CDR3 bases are TGCGCCAGCATTAGGCAGGGGTCCTACGAGCAGTACTTC.

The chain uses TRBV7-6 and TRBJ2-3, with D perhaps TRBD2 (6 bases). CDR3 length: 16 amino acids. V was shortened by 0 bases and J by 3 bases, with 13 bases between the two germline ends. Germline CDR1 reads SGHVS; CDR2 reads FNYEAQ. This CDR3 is CASSLAGGISTDTQYF. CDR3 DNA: TGTGCCAGCAGCTTAGCAGGCGGGATCTCGACAGATACGCAGTATTTT.

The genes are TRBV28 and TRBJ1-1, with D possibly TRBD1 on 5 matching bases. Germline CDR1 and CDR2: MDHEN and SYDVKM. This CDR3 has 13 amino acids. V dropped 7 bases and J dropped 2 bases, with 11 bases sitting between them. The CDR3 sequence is CASKWGGNTEAFF. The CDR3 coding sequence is TGTGCCAGCAAGTGGGGCGGAAACACTGAAGCTTTCTTT.

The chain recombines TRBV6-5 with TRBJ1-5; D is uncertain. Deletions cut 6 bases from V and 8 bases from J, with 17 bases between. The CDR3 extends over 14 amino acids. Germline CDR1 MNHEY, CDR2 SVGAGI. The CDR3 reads CASSPPGGREPQHF. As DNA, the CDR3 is TGTGCCAGCAGCCCCCCGGGAGGGAGGGAGCCCCAGCATTTT.

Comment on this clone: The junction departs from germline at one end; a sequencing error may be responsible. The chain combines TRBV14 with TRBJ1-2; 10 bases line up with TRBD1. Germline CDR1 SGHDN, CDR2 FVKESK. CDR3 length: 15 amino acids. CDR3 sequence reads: CASSQVSGTGVGHSF. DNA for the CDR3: TGTGCCAGCAGCCAAGTATCCGGGACAGGGGTTGGGCACTCCTTC.

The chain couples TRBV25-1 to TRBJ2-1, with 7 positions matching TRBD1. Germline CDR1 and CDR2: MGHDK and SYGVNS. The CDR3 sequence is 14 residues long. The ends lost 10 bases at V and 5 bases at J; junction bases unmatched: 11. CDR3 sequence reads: CATTDRRLNNEQFF. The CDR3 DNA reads TGTGCCACCACGGACAGGCGATTAAACAATGAGCAGTTCTTC. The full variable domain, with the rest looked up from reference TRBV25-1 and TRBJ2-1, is EADIYQTPRYLVIGTGKKITLECSQTMGHDKMYWYQQDPGMELHLIHYSYGVNSTEKGDLSSESTVSRIRTEHFPLTLESARPSHTSQYLCATTDRRLNNEQFFGPGTRLTVL.

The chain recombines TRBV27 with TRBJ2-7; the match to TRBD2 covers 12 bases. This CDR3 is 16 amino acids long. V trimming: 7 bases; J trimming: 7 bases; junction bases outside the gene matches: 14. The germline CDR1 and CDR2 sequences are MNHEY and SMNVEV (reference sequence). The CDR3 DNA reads TGTGCCAGCAAGCCCGGGCCTCTTGGACTAGCGGGAGAGCAGTACTTC. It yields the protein CASKPGPLGLAGEQYF.